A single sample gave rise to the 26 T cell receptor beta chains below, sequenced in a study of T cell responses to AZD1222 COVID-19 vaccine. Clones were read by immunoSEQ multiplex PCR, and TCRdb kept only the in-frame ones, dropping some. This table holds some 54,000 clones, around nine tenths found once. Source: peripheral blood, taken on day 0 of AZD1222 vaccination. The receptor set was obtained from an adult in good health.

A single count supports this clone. The CDR3 DNA follows: TGTGCCAGCAGCTTAGTTACAGCGTTGGCTGAGCAGTTCTTC. Its protein product is CASSLVTALAEQFF. This chain uses TRBV7-9 with TRBJ2-1; D remains ambiguous. The CDR3 has 14 residues. Looked up from germline, CDR1 is SEHNR and CDR2 is FQNEAQ (reference sequence). The V and J ends lost 1 base and 9 bases respectively, with 13 bases between them.

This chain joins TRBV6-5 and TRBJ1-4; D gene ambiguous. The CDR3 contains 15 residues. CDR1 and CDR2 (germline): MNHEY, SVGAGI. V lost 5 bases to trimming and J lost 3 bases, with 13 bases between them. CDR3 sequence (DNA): TGTGCCAGCAGTCCCCTCCAGCCCTCTAATGAAAAACTGTTTTTT. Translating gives CASSPLQPSNEKLFF.

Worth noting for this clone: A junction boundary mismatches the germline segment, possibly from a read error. CDR3 sequence reads: CASSPGTATNEKLFF. The CDR3 region has the DNA TGTGCTAGCAGCCCTGGGACCGCTACGAACGAAAAACTGTTTTTT. The chain links TRBV7-7 to TRBJ1-4; the D gene is possibly TRBD1 (5 bases). The CDR3 covers 15 residues. CDR1 is SSHAT, CDR2 FNYEAQ, per germline (reference sequence).

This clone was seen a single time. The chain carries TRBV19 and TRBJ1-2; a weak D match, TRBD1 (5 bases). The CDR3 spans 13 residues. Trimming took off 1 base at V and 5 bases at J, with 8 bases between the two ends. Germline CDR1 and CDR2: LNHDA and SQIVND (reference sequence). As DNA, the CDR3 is TGTGCCAGTAGTATAGGCCAGGGTTATGGCTACACCTTC. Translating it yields CASSIGQGYGYTF.

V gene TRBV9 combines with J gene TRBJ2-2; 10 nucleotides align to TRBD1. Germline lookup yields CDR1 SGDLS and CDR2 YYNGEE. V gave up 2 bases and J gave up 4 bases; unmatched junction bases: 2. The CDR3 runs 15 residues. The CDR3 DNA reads TGTGCCAGCAGCGTTCGGGACAGGGGCACCGGGGAGCTGTTTTTT. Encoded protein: CASSVRDRGTGELFF.

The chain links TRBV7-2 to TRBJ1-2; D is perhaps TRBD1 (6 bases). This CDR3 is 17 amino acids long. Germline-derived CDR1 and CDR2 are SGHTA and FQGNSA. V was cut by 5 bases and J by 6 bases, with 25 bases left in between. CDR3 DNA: TGTGCCAGCAGCAACAGGGCGATCTTACTCCGCGCAGATGGCTACACCTTC. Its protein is CASSNRAILLRADGYTF. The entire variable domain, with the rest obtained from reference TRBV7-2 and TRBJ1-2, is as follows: GAGVSQSPSNKVTEKGKDVELRCDPISGHTALYWYRQSLGQGLEFLIYFQGNSAPDKSGLPSDRFSAERTGGSVSTLTIQRTQQEDSAVYLCASSNRAILLRADGYTFGSGTRLTVV.

CDR3 sequence reads: CASSLRSRPTQYF. CDR3 in DNA: TGTGCCAGCAGCTTAAGGTCCCGGCCGACCCAGTACTTC. The chain carries TRBV7-2 and TRBJ2-5; no definite D call. Germline values: CDR1 SGHTA, CDR2 FQGNSA. Trimming stripped 2 bases from V and 7 bases from J, with 11 bases between. The CDR3 runs to 13 residues.

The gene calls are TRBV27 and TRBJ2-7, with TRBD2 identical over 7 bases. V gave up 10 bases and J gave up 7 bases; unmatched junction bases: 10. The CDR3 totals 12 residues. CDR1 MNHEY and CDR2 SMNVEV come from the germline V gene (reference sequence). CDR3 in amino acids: CATRRLAGEQYF. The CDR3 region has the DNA TGTGCCACTAGGAGACTAGCTGGGGAGCAGTACTTC.

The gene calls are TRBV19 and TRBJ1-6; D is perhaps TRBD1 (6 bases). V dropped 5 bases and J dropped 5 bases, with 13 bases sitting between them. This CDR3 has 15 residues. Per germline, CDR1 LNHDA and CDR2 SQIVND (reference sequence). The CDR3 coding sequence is TGTGCCAGTAGTCCCCGTCGACAGGATAATTCACCCCTCCACTTT. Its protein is CASSPRRQDNSPLHF. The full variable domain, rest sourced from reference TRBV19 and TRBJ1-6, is DGGITQSPKYLFRKEGQNVTLSCEQNLNHDAMYWYRQDPGQGLRLIYYSQIVNDFQKGDIAEGYSVSREKKESFPLTVTSAQKNPTAFYLCASSPRRQDNSPLHFGNGTRLTVT.

The CDR3 bases are TGTGCCAGCAGCCAAGAGGTGGCGGGGGACGGGGCTAATGAAAAACTGTTTTTT. It specifies CASSQEVAGDGANEKLFF. The chain couples TRBV3-1 (or the pseudogene TRBV3-2) to TRBJ1-4; possibly TRBD1 for D (5 bases). This CDR3 comprises 18 residues. The V end was cut by 0 bases, the J end by 3 bases, with 17 bases between. Germline CDR1 and CDR2: LGHDT and YNNKEL (reference sequence).

CDR3: CASSSRNPVGGTEAFF. DNA for the CDR3: TGTGCCAGCAGCTCCCGTAATCCTGTAGGGGGCACTGAAGCTTTCTTT. V gene TRBV7-2 combines with J gene TRBJ1-1; possibly TRBD1 for D (6 bases). The CDR3 loop spans 16 amino acids. The germline V and J ends were trimmed by 4 bases and 4 bases, with 19 bases remaining between them. Germline CDR1 and CDR2: SGHTA and FQGNSA.

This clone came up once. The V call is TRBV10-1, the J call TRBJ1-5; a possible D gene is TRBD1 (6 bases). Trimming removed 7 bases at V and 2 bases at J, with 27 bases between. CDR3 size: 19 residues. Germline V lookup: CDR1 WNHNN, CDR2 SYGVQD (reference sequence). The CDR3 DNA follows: TGCGCCAGCAAAGGACAGCCAGCGCAGAGAGCTAATCGCAATCAGCCCCAGCATTTT. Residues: CASKGQPAQRANRNQPQHF.

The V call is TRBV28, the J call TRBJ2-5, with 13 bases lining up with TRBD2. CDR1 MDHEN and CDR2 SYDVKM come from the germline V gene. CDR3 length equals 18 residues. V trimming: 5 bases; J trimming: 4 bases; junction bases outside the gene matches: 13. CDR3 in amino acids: CASSPPRGLAGARETQYF. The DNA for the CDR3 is TGTGCCAGCAGTCCACCTCGTGGACTAGCGGGGGCCCGAGAGACCCAGTACTTC.

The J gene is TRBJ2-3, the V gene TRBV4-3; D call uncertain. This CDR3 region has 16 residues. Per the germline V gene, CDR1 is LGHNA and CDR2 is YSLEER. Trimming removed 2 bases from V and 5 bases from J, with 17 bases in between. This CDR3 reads CASSQTVPITRDTQYF. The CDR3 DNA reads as TGCGCCAGCAGCCAAACCGTCCCCATAACGCGAGATACGCAGTATTTT.

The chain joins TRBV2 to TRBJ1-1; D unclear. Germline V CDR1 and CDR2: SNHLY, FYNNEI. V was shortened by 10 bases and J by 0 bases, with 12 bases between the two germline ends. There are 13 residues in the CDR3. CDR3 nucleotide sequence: TGTGCCAACATAGACAATATGAACACTGAAGCTTTCTTT. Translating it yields CANIDNMNTEAFF. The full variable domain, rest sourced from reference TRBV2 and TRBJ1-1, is EPEVTQTPSHQVTQMGQEVILRCVPISNHLYFYWYRQILGQKVEFLVSFYNNEISEKSEIFDDQFSVERPDGSNFTLKIRSTKLEDSAMYFCANIDNMNTEAFFGQGTRLTVV.

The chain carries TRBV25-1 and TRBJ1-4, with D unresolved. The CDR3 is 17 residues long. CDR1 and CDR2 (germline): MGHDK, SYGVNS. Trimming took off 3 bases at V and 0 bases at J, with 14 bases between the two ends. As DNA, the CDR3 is TGTGCCAGCAGTGACCACGAAGCAGACGCAACTAATGAAAAACTGTTTTTT. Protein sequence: CASSDHEADATNEKLFF.

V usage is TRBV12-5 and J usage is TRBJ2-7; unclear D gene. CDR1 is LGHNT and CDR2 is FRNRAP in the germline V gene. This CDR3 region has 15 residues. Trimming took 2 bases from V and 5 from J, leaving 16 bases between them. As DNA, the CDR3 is TGTGCTAGTGGTTTGTGGGTAGGTACCCCGAACGAGCAGTACTTC. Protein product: CASGLWVGTPNEQYF.

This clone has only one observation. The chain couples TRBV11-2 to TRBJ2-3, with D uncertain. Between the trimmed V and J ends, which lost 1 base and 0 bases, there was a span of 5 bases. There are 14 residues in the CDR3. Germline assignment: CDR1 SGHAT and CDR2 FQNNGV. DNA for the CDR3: TGTGCCAGCAGCTTAGGCTGGAGCACAGATACGCAGTATTTT. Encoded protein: CASSLGWSTDTQYF.

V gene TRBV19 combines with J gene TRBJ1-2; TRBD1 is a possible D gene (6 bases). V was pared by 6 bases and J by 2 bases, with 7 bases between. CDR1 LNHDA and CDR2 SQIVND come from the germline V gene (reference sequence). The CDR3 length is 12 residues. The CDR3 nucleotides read TGTGCCAGTAGCAGGGGAAACTATGGCTACACCTTC. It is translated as CASSRGNYGYTF. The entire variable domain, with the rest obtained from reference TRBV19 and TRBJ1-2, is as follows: DGGITQSPKYLFRKEGQNVTLSCEQNLNHDAMYWYRQDPGQGLRLIYYSQIVNDFQKGDIAEGYSVSREKKESFPLTVTSAQKNPTAFYLCASSRGNYGYTFGSGTRLTVV.

This CDR3 is CAWSADRGAPLAEQYF. Written as DNA, the CDR3 is TGTGCCTGGAGTGCCGACAGGGGCGCCCCTCTGGCCGAGCAGTACTTC. The chain couples TRBV30 to TRBJ2-7; TRBD1 agrees at 8 bases. Losses at the gene ends were 1 base for V and 6 bases for J; bases not matched to a gene: 14. The CDR3 contains 16 residues. CDR1 and CDR2 (germline): GTSNPN, SVGIG (reference sequence).

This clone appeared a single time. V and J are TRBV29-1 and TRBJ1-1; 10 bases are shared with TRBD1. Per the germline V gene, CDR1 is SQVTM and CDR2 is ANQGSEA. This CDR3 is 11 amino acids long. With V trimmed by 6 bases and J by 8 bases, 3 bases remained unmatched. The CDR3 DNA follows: TGCAGCGTCAAGGGACAGGGGGAAGCTTTCTTT. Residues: CSVKGQGEAFF.

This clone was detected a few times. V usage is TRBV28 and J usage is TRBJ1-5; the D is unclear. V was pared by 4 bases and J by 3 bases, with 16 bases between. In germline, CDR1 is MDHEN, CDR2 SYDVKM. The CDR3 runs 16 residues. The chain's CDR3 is CASSSPDFGFNQPQHF. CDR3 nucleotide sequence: TGTGCCAGCAGTTCACCGGATTTTGGGTTCAATCAGCCCCAGCATTTT. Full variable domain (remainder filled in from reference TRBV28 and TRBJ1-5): DVKVTQSSRYLVKRTGEKVFLECVQDMDHENMFWYRQDPGLGLRLIYFSYDVKMKEKGDIPEGYSVSREKKERFSLILESASTNQTSMYLCASSSPDFGFNQPQHFGDGTRLSIL.

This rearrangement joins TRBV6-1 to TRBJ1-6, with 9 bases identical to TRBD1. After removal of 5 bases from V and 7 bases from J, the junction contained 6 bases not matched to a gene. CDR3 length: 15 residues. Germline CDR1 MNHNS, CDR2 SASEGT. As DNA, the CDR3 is TGTGCCAGCAGTTCCGGGACAGGGTACAATTCACCCCTCCACTTT. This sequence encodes CASSSGTGYNSPLHF.

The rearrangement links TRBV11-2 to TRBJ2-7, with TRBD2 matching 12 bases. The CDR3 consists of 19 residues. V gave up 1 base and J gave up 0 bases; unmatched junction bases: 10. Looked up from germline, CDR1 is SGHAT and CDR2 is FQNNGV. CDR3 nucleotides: TGTGCCAGCAGCTTAGCGGGGCTAGCGGGGGGGTTGAGCTCCTACGAGCAGTACTTC. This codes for CASSLAGLAGGLSSYEQYF.

In DNA form, the CDR3 reads TGTGCCAGCAGTTTGGGACTTTCTGGGACTAATGAAAAACTGTTTTTT. This codes for CASSLGLSGTNEKLFF. V usage is TRBV28 and J usage is TRBJ1-4, with D perhaps TRBD1 (5 bases). The V end was cut by 3 bases, the J end by 2 bases, with 13 bases between. This CDR3 is built from 16 residues. Germline loops: CDR1 MDHEN, CDR2 SYDVKM.

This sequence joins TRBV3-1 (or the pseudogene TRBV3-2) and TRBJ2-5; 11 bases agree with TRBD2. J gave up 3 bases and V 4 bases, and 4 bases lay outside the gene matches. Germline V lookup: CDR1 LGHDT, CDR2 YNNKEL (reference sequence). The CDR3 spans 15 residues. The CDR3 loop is CASSPSGGPEETQYF. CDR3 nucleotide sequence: TGTGCCAGCAGCCCTAGCGGGGGGCCTGAAGAGACCCAGTACTTC.